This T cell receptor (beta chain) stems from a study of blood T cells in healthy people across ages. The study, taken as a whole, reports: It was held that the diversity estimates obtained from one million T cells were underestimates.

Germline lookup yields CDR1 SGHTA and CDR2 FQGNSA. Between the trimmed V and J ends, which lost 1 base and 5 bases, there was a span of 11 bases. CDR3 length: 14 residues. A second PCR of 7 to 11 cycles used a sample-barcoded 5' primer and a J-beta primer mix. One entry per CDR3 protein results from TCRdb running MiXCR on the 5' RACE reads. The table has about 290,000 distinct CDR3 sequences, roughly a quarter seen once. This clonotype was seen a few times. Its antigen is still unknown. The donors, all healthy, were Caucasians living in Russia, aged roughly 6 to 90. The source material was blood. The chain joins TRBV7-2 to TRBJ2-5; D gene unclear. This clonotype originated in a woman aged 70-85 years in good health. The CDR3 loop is CASSLGALRETQYF. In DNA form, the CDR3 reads TGTGCCAGCAGCTTAGGCGCCCTGCGGGAGACCCAGTACTTC.